This paragraph covers one T cell receptor (beta chain) sequence. What it binds is unknown. This sample was included in a study of beta chain features in type 1 diabetes. The CDR3 totals 15 residues. Germline loops: CDR1 GTSNPN, CDR2 SVGIG (reference sequence). Deletions cut 3 bases from V and 6 bases from J, with 19 bases between. Expressed TCRB transcripts were sequenced because the entire RNA isolate underwent reverse transcription. Here immunoSEQ multiplex PCR was the method, and the copy in TCRdb shows in-frame clones only, minus some. Counted here are 500,000 to 850,000 clones, around 15% occurring once; the ten biggest clones make up 0.035% to 0.045%. Regarding the study as a whole: Among all four CD4+ subsets, Type 1 diabetes patients had TCRB CDR3s that were moderately but significantly shorter.

A CD45RO/CCR7/CD25/CD127/CD95/CD27 panel sorted naive, central memory, regulatory and stem cell-like memory CD4+ cells. This chain connects TRBV30 to TRBJ2-3, with D tentatively TRBD1 (5 bases). This sequence was found in a man aged 18 to 29 with type 1 diabetes. Specimen: naive CD4+ T cells from blood. The CDR3 is CAWRLKGNPLDTQYF. The DNA for the CDR3 is TGTGCCTGGAGGCTCAAGGGGAACCCCCTGGATACGCAGTATTTT.